The 23 T cell receptor beta chains in this list originate from one sample, sequenced in a study of CD8+ T cells in alopecia areata. As the sequencing template, cDNA was produced by extracting RNA and reverse transcribing it. Data came from immunoSEQ multiplex PCR; TCRdb stores just in-frame clones and leaves some out. The sample includes roughly 260,000 clones, none of them occurring once. CD4, CD8alpha, NKG2D, NKG2ACE and other markers were used to sort pooled cutaneous lymph node cells. Sequenced: CD4+ T cells sorted from a lymph node. Receptor source: a C3H/HeJ mouse with alopecia areata. The strain's MHC: H2-k.

There are a few counts of this clone. Since a much larger clone is just one base distant, this may be a read error. The listed genes are named as in mouse. The read stops 4 residues short of the end of the CDR3; the missing end is completed from the germline J gene. The chain combines TRBV13-3 with TRBJ2-7; no firm D call. This CDR3 contains 11 residues. Germline V lookup: CDR1 NNHDY, CDR2 SYVADS. V was cut by 3 bases and J by 3 bases, with 4 bases left in between. CDR3 in amino acids: CASSVNYEQYF. The CDR3 bases that were read are TGTGCCAGCAGTGTCAACTAT.

In regard to this clone: Germline and genes: mouse. The read stops 4 residues short of the end of the CDR3; the missing end is completed from the germline J gene. The chain joins TRBV19 to TRBJ2-3, with 10 bases matching TRBD2. The V and J ends lost 0 bases and 2 bases, in that order; junction bases with no gene match: 6. This CDR3 has 17 amino acids. CDR1 and CDR2 (germline): FNHDT, SITEND (reference sequence). Partial CDR3 DNA: TGTGCCAGCAGTATAGGAGACTGGGGGGTGTATGCAGAA. Translated, it gives CASSIGDWGVYAE. The CDR3, in full, reads CASSIGDWGVYAETLYF.

This clone appeared a few times. Gene labels here are mouse ones. Read sequence stops 4 residues before the CDR3 end, and the germline J gene provides the missing end. Additional DNA sequences in this sample encode the identical CDR3. The chain uses TRBV5 and TRBJ2-7, with 10 bases lining up with TRBD1. The CDR3 consists of 14 residues. CDR1 and CDR2 (germline): LGHNA, YNLKQL (reference sequence). V trimming: 4 bases; J trimming: 3 bases; junction bases outside the gene matches: 3. The part of the CDR3 DNA that was read is TGTGCCAGCAGCCCGACAGGGGGCTTCTAT. This codes for CASSPTGGFY. The complete CDR3 reads CASSPTGGFYEQYF.

This clone has a handful of counts. Gene labels here are mouse ones. The sequence runs out 4 residues before the end of the CDR3; the remainder is reconstructed from the germline J gene. This chain uses TRBV1 with TRBJ1-1; tentatively, D is TRBD1 (5 bases). The CDR3 is made up of 17 amino acids. The V and J ends lost 0 bases and 1 base respectively, with 15 bases between them. Germline lookup yields CDR1 NSQYPW and CDR2 LRSPGD (reference sequence). The CDR3 sequence is CTCSADHGQRLNTEVFF. The DNA read from the CDR3 is TGCACCTGCAGTGCAGATCACGGACAAAGGTTAAACACA.

This clone was counted between two and nine times. Being one base from a much bigger clone, this may be a read error. All gene names here are mouse names. The read terminates 4 residues ahead of where the CDR3 ends, so the germline J gene completes it. This chain joins TRBV13-3 and TRBJ2-2, with D unclear. This CDR3 is built from 12 residues. The V end lost 5 bases, the J end lost 1 base, and 3 bases lay between the germline ends. The V gene's germline CDR1 is NNHDY and CDR2 SYVADS. The CDR3 loop reads CASSKNTGQLYF. Incomplete CDR3 DNA: TGTGCCAGCAGCAAAAACACCGGG.

This clone has only a few counts. Germline and genes: mouse. The read is 4 residues too short to cover the CDR3 end, so that end is filled in from the germline J gene. The chain couples TRBV13-1 to TRBJ2-4; possibly TRBD1 for D (6 bases). CDR1 NSHNY and CDR2 SYGAGN come from the germline V gene. The CDR3 consists of 14 residues. CDR3 DNA, as far as it was read: TGTGCCAGCAGTGATGCAGGGGACAAAAAC. It specifies CASSDAGDKN. The complete CDR3 sequence is CASSDAGDKNTLYF.

A word on this clone: Mouse gene names apply. The read ends 3 residues before the CDR3 terminus; that terminus is restored from the germline J gene. The chain couples TRBV13-1 to TRBJ1-6, with TRBD1 matching over 8 bases. TRBJ1-6 is an open reading frame, and its role is uncertain. Trimming took 1 base from V and 9 from J; bases not matched to a gene: 0. This CDR3 contains 13 residues. Germline loops: CDR1 NSHNY, CDR2 SYGAGN. Here the CDR3 reads CASSDTGGSPLYF. Incomplete CDR3 DNA: TGTGCCAGCAGTGATACAGGGGGTTCGCCC.

This clone was seen a handful of times. Each gene name is a mouse one. The missing CDR3 end, 4 residues past where the read stops, is filled in from the germline J gene. J is TRBJ2-2 and V is TRBV5, with a possible D match to TRBD2 (6 bases). Germline-derived CDR1 and CDR2 are LGHNA and YNLKQL (reference sequence). The CDR3 consists of 16 residues. The V end was cut by 0 bases, the J end by 1 base, with 9 bases between. The covered CDR3 bases are TGTGCCAGCAGCCAAGATTTGGGACTAAACACCGGG. Translation: CASSQDLGLNTG. In full, the CDR3 reads CASSQDLGLNTGQLYF.

This clone was seen more than once but under ten times. Gene names follow the mouse nomenclature. The read ends 4 residues shy of where the CDR3 ends; the end is completed using the germline J gene. V and J are TRBV5 and TRBJ2-7; tentatively, D is TRBD1 (5 bases). The CDR3 has 13 amino acids. Trimming cost V 1 base and J 2 bases, with 6 bases left between them. CDR1 is LGHNA, CDR2 YNLKQL, per germline (reference sequence). CDR3 DNA (partial): TGTGCCAGCAGCCAAGGACAGACCTAT. Translated: CASSQGQTY. The entire CDR3 sequence reads CASSQGQTYEQYF.

To note about this clone: Gene names are mouse gene names. The observed sequence ends 4 residues before the CDR3 terminus, with the missing tail filled in from the germline J gene. Other DNA sequences from this sample encode an identical CDR3 as well. This chain joins TRBV5 and TRBJ1-1, with TRBD1 matching over 7 bases. The CDR3 is 14 residues long. Trimming cost V 1 base and J 3 bases; bases outside gene matches: 2. CDR1 is LGHNA, CDR2 YNLKQL, per germline (reference sequence). CDR3 in amino acids: CASSQGGGDTEVFF. CDR3 bases read: TGTGCCAGCAGCCAAGGAGGGGGCGACACA.

Details on this clone: Each gene name is a mouse one. With the read ending 4 residues before the CDR3 end, the germline J gene is used to fill in that end. The genes are TRBV14 and TRBJ2-7, with 8 bases aligning to TRBD1. Germline V gene sequence: CDR1 SGHDT, CDR2 FRDEAV. CDR3 length: 14 amino acids. CDR3 region: CASRSGTGIDEQYF. The sequenced part of the CDR3 DNA is TGTGCCAGCAGATCAGGGACAGGAATAGAT.

This clone has just a few counts. The listed genes are named as in mouse. The read finishes 4 residues shy of the CDR3 end, and the germline J gene is used to complete it. The V and J genes are TRBV31 and TRBJ1-1; maybe TRBD1 (6 bases). Germline CDR1 GKSSPN, CDR2 SITVG. This CDR3 comprises 13 residues. CDR3 DNA, as far as it was read: TGTGCCTGGAGGTCCGGGACAAATACA. It codes for CAWRSGTNT. The entire CDR3 reads CAWRSGTNTEVFF.

Points on this clone: The genes are named according to mouse. The CDR3 end lies 4 residues beyond the end of the read and is filled in from the germline J gene. The chain couples TRBV1 to TRBJ2-3; D is unresolved. Trimming cost V 0 bases and J 1 base, with 8 bases left between them. Germline loops: CDR1 NSQYPW, CDR2 LRSPGD (reference sequence). CDR3 length: 15 amino acids. CDR3 DNA (partial): TGCACCTGCAGTGCAGATAGTAAGGGTGCAGAA. Translation gives CTCSADSKGAE. The full CDR3 protein reads CTCSADSKGAETLYF.

This clone has a handful of counts. These gene names are mouse names. The CDR3 region is CASSSSGGDAEQFF. CDR3 DNA (partial): TGTGCTAGCAGTAGTTCTGGGGGGGATGCT. The gene calls are TRBV17 and TRBJ2-1, with TRBD2 identical over 9 bases. The CDR3 end is not reached by the read, which stops 4 residues before it; the germline J gene fills it in. Germline trimming cut 3 bases from V and 5 bases from J; bases unmatched to any gene: 2. This CDR3 comprises 14 residues. Germline lookup yields CDR1 MNHDT and CDR2 YYDKIL.

This clone has more than one count but fewer than ten. Mouse gene names apply. The read terminates 4 residues ahead of where the CDR3 ends, so the germline J gene completes it. The V and J genes are TRBV13-2 and TRBJ2-1; D gene unclear. The CDR3 totals 13 residues. From germline, CDR1 is NNHNN and CDR2 SYGAGS (reference sequence). The V and J ends lost 2 bases and 5 bases respectively, with 8 bases between them. This CDR3 reads CASGEMGDAEQFF. CDR3 DNA (partial): TGTGCCAGCGGTGAAATGGGTGATGCT.

This clone has only a few counts. All gene names here are mouse names. The read comes to an end 4 residues before the CDR3 does, leaving the germline J gene to fill in the end. V is TRBV13-3 and J is TRBJ2-1, with D possibly TRBD1 on 5 matching bases. The CDR3 contains 13 residues. Germline CDR1 reads NNHDY; CDR2 reads SYVADS. V was trimmed by 2 bases and J by 4 bases, leaving 7 bases between them. The CDR3 is CASSEKGYAEQFF. The CDR3 bases that were read are TGTGCCAGCAGTGAAAAGGGGTATGCT.

A few counts support this clone. The gene symbols are mouse symbols. The CDR3 end falls 4 residues outside the read, so it is completed with the germline J gene. The same CDR3 is also encoded by other DNA sequences in this sample. V and J are TRBV13-1 and TRBJ2-1; 9 bases align to TRBD2. The CDR3 contains 14 residues. CDR1 and CDR2 (germline): NSHNY, SYGAGN. Incomplete CDR3 DNA: TGTGCCAGCAGTGGTGGGGGGGCGCTAGCT. It yields the protein CASSGGGALA. The whole CDR3 protein reads CASSGGGALAEQFF.

This clone occurred a few times. The genes are named according to mouse. Sequencing ends 4 residues short of the CDR3 end; the germline J gene provides the rest. Distinct nucleotide sequences in the sample also encode this CDR3. The chain is built from TRBV5 and TRBJ2-4, with no clear D. Germline loops: CDR1 LGHNA, CDR2 YNLKQL (reference sequence). Trimming stripped 0 bases from V and 2 bases from J, with 6 bases between. The CDR3 totals 14 residues. CDR3 region: CASSQDSLQNTLYF. The sequenced part of the CDR3 DNA is TGTGCCAGCAGCCAAGATTCACTTCAAAAC.

This clone appeared a few times. The gene symbols are mouse symbols. The read finishes 4 residues shy of the CDR3 end, and the germline J gene is used to complete it. J is TRBJ1-1 and V is TRBV13-3; D is possibly TRBD1 (5 bases). V was pared by 2 bases and J by 1 base, with 6 bases between. The length of the CDR3 is 13 residues. Germline loops: CDR1 NNHDY, CDR2 SYVADS. The CDR3 protein is CASSETVNTEVFF. The CDR3 bases that were read are TGTGCCAGCAGTGAGACAGTAAACACA.

In its sample, this clone was seen a few times. Mouse names are used for the genes. The read ends 4 residues early relative to the CDR3; the germline J gene fills the gap. This chain links TRBV31 with TRBJ2-1; TRBD2 is a possible D gene (7 bases). The CDR3 covers 15 residues. Germline V gene lookup returns CDR1 GKSSPN and CDR2 SITVG. The sequenced part of the CDR3 DNA is TGTGCCTGGAGTCTGGGGGGCGCGCGCTGGGCT. Translated, it gives CAWSLGGARWA. The whole CDR3 is CAWSLGGARWAEQFF.

Only a few counts were recorded for this clone. The germline and genes are mouse ones. The read halts 4 residues ahead of the CDR3 end, with the missing end drawn from the germline J gene. The chain carries TRBV17 and TRBJ2-5; 8 bases are a match to TRBD2. Germline V gives CDR1 MNHDT, CDR2 YYDKIL. The CDR3 is 16 amino acids. CDR3 DNA (partial): TGTGCTAGCAGTAGAGATCCCTGGGGGGTGGAAGAC. It is translated as CASSRDPWGVED. The entire CDR3 sequence reads CASSRDPWGVEDTQYF.

This clone was counted between two and nine times. Each gene name is a mouse one. Read data end 4 residues before the CDR3 end; the end is taken from the germline J gene. The V gene is TRBV13-2, the J gene TRBJ2-4, with TRBD2 matching over 13 bases. This CDR3 is 16 amino acids long. V shed 2 bases and J 3 bases; nucleotides not matched to a gene: 3. Germline lookup yields CDR1 NNHNN and CDR2 SYGAGS (reference sequence). The CDR3 spells CASGERDWGGQNTLYF. The covered CDR3 bases are TGTGCCAGCGGTGAAAGGGACTGGGGGGGGCAAAAC.

This clone was counted between two and nine times. The genes and germline here are from mouse. The CDR3 end lies 4 residues beyond the end of the read and is filled in from the germline J gene. Other DNA variants within this sample encode the same CDR3. The chain employs TRBV13-2 and TRBJ1-2; D uncertain. Germline V gene data show CDR1 as NNHNN and CDR2 as SYGAGS (reference sequence). The CDR3 is 14 residues long. Trimming stripped 2 bases from V and 0 bases from J, with 8 bases between. CDR3 residues: CASGDRPANSDYTF. The sequenced CDR3 bases are TGTGCCAGCGGTGACAGGCCCGCAAACTCC.